Following are 20 T cell receptor beta chains from one sample sequenced in a study of type 1 regulatory T cells. Study observations and caveats: Compared with non-Tr1 cells, Tr1 cells showed a narrower TCR repertoire.

Their antigen targets remain unknown. One entry per CDR3 protein, called by TCRdb with MiXCR from the reads. The sample has around 64,000 distinct CDR3 sequences, around 20% seen once; the top ten hold 8.3%. Material for sequencing was cultured type 1 regulatory T (Tr1) cells, either the whole culture or a sorted fraction (not recorded which). These receptors were collected from a human donor in good health.

The rearrangement uses TRBV12-3 or TRBV12-4 and TRBJ1-2; a weak D match, TRBD1 (6 bases). V lost 0 bases and J 3 bases, leaving 11 bases between the germline ends. This CDR3 comprises 15 residues. The CDR3 protein is CASSLAPGAHYGYTF. Written as DNA, the CDR3 is TGTGCCAGCAGTTTAGCTCCGGGGGCTCACTATGGCTACACCTTC.

This clonotype was observed many times. V is TRBV11-2 and J is TRBJ2-7; no firm D call. Deletions cut 0 bases from V and 3 bases from J, with 3 bases between. There are 12 residues in the CDR3. From germline, CDR1 is SGHAT and CDR2 FQNNGV. The CDR3 DNA reads TGTGCCAGCAGCTTAGACCGCTACGAGCAGTACTTC. It specifies CASSLDRYEQYF.

This clonotype occurred a few times. J is TRBJ2-2 and V is TRBV18; D remains ambiguous. The CDR3 totals 13 residues. Germline CDR1 reads KGHSH; CDR2 reads LQKENI. Trimming pared 3 bases from V and 0 bases from J, leaving 2 bases between. This CDR3 reads CASSPANTGELFF. CDR3 coding DNA: TGTGCCAGCTCACCTGCGAACACCGGGGAGCTGTTTTTT.

This clonotype was counted ten times or more. J is TRBJ2-7 and V is TRBV12-3 or TRBV12-4; tentative D call: TRBD1 (5 bases). The CDR3 contains 14 residues. V was clipped by 3 bases and J by 5 bases, with 14 bases between them. The CDR3 DNA is TGTGCCAGCAGTTTGGGAAGGGGCTATGACGAGCAGTACTTC. It encodes CASSLGRGYDEQYF.

This clonotype was counted at least ten times. The genes are TRBV20-1 and TRBJ2-5; D not certain. The CDR3 totals 12 residues. Trimming took 1 base from V and 5 from J, leaving 8 bases between them. Germline CDR1 and CDR2: DFQATT and SNEGSKA (reference sequence). The CDR3 DNA is TGCAGTGCTAGAGCCAGTACTGAGACCCAGTACTTC. It specifies CSARASTETQYF.

The table lists this clonotype with a count of one. This clone may be a read error of a much larger clone one base away. This chain connects TRBV5-6 to TRBJ2-2; D is unclear. This CDR3 has 13 amino acids. Germline V gives CDR1 SGHDT, CDR2 YYEEEE. In DNA form, the CDR3 reads TGTGCCAGCAGCTTGGCGAACACCAGGGAGCTGTTTTTT. Translating it yields CASSLANTRELFF. Looking up the rest from reference TRBV5-6 and TRBJ2-2 gives the full variable domain: DAGVTQSPTHLIKTRGQQVTLRCSPKSGHDTVSWYQQALGQGPQFIFQYYEEEERQRGNFPDRFSGHQFPNYSSELNVNALLLGDSALYLCASSLANTRELFFGEGSRLTVL.

V and J are TRBV14 and TRBJ2-1, with unresolved D. The CDR3 is 15 residues long. Germline loops: CDR1 SGHDN, CDR2 FVKESK. Trimming stripped 4 bases from V and 2 bases from J, with 12 bases between. The CDR3 region is CASSRKRLTYNEQFF. CDR3 coding DNA: TGTGCCAGCAGCCGAAAGCGACTCACCTACAATGAGCAGTTCTTC.

The chain has TRBV4-1 and TRBJ1-4, with D maybe TRBD1 (6 bases). Germline values: CDR1 MGHRA, CDR2 YSYEKL. V was trimmed by 4 bases and J by 5 bases, leaving 14 bases between them. This CDR3 contains 15 residues. The CDR3 spells CASSLRPRGNEKLFF. The CDR3 DNA follows: TGCGCCAGCAGCCTCAGACCTAGGGGGAATGAAAAACTGTTTTTT.

The chain employs TRBV5-1 and TRBJ2-5, with a possible D match to TRBD1 (5 bases). The CDR3 is made up of 14 amino acids. Germline V gene data show CDR1 as SGHRS and CDR2 as YFSETQ. Deletions cut 2 bases from V and 1 base from J, with 9 bases between. The DNA for the CDR3 is TGCGCCAGCAGCTTCCAGGGATCCCAAGAGACCCAGTACTTC. It translates to CASSFQGSQETQYF.

This chain connects TRBV29-1 to TRBJ2-5; D gene uncertain. Per germline, CDR1 SQVTM and CDR2 ANQGSEA. V lost 0 bases and J 4 bases, leaving 6 bases between the germline ends. CDR3 length equals 12 residues. As DNA, the CDR3 is TGCAGCGTTGAAGAGAGTTCAGAGACCCAGTACTTC. Amino acid sequence: CSVEESSETQYF.

The chain uses TRBV5-1 and TRBJ1-1; no firm D call. Germline lookup yields CDR1 SGHRS and CDR2 YFSETQ. The CDR3 sequence is 14 residues long. The V gene lost 1 base and the J gene lost 8 bases, with 15 bases spanning the gap. CDR3 loop: CASSLRDPFGEAFF. For the CDR3, the DNA is TGCGCCAGCAGCTTGAGAGATCCTTTCGGGGAAGCTTTCTTT.

This clonotype appeared a few times. The chain carries TRBV7-8 and TRBJ2-1; D is unclear. From germline, CDR1 is SGHVS and CDR2 FQNEAQ. This CDR3 comprises 16 residues. V lost 5 bases, J lost 7 bases, and 21 bases lay in between. The DNA of the CDR3 is TGTGCCAGCAGCCTAGGGTACCTAGACTTGGCGAATGAGCAGTTCTTC. As protein: CASSLGYLDLANEQFF.

The rearrangement joins TRBV5-1 to TRBJ2-3, with 11 bases lining up with TRBD2. The CDR3 loop spans 16 amino acids. Per germline, CDR1 SGHRS and CDR2 YFSETQ. The junction had 9 bases not matched to a gene; V was cut back by 4 bases and J by 5 bases. CDR3 coding DNA: TGCGCCAGCAGCCTCGCTAGCGGGAGGAACGGAGATACGCAGTATTTT. It codes for CASSLASGRNGDTQYF. Variable domain in full (rest from reference TRBV5-1 and TRBJ2-3): KAGVTQTPRYLIKTRGQQVTLSCSPISGHRSVSWYQQTPGQGLQFLFEYFSETQRNKGNFPGRFSGRQFSNSRSEMNVSTLELGDSALYLCASSLASGRNGDTQYFGPGTRLTVL.

This clonotype was found a few times. The CDR3 is CASRAGQVYGYTF. In DNA, the CDR3 is TGTGCCAGCAGAGCAGGCCAAGTCTATGGCTACACCTTC. The chain links TRBV12-3 or TRBV12-4 to TRBJ1-2; D gene unclear. Trimming removed 6 bases from V and 4 bases from J, with 12 bases in between. The CDR3 has 13 amino acids.

V and J are TRBV5-1 and TRBJ2-2; D is ambiguous. The CDR3 covers 16 residues. The V end lost 4 bases, the J end lost 2 bases, and 15 bases lay between the germline ends. CDR1 and CDR2 (germline): SGHRS, YFSETQ. CDR3 protein: CASSPQKSTNTGELFF. The CDR3 DNA sequence: TGCGCCAGCAGCCCACAAAAAAGTACCAACACCGGGGAGCTGTTTTTT.

This clonotype was recorded at least ten times. The chain links TRBV6-6 to TRBJ2-3, with 8 bases identical to TRBD1. This CDR3 has 12 residues. Germline CDR1 MNHNY, CDR2 SVGAGI (reference sequence). V gave up 5 bases and J gave up 6 bases; unmatched junction bases: 1. In nucleotides, the CDR3 is TGTGCCAGCAGTCGGACAGGGGATACGCAGTATTTT. As protein: CASSRTGDTQYF.

This clonotype was seen once. The chain carries TRBV10-3 and TRBJ1-5; D remains ambiguous. The CDR3 is 15 residues long. With 6 bases removed from V and 4 bases from J, the gap between germline ends came to 16 bases. The germline CDR1 and CDR2 sequences are ENHRY and SYGVKD. CDR3 DNA: TGTGCCATCAGCCCCTCGTTAGGGCTAAATCAGCCCCAGCATTTT. Residues: CAISPSLGLNQPQHF.

The V gene is TRBV27, the J gene TRBJ2-7, with TRBD2 as a possible D gene (10 bases). Trimming took 4 bases from V and 4 from J, leaving 23 bases between them. The CDR3 runs 17 residues. The germline V gene has CDR1 MNHEY and CDR2 SMNVEV (reference sequence). The CDR3 sequence is CASSSLTSGTGWYEQYF. In DNA, the CDR3 is TGTGCCAGCAGTTCCCTAACTAGCGGGACAGGGTGGTACGAGCAGTACTTC.

This sequence joins TRBV29-1 and TRBJ2-7; no reliable D call. V was clipped by 7 bases and J by 5 bases, with 18 bases between them. This CDR3 is built from 13 residues. Looked up from germline, CDR1 is SQVTM and CDR2 is ANQGSEA. The CDR3 region has the DNA TGCAGCGCCCAAGGGCCCGCTCGGAACGAGCAGTACTTC. Protein product: CSAQGPARNEQYF.

This clonotype was recorded a few times. The V gene is TRBV4-2, the J gene TRBJ2-3; perhaps TRBD2 as D (6 bases). The ends were cut back, 0 bases at V and 2 bases at J, with 9 bases in the middle. The V gene's germline CDR1 is LGHNA and CDR2 YNFKEQ. The CDR3 runs 15 residues. The CDR3 DNA reads TGTGCCAGCAGCCAAGACGGCGGGAACACAGATACGCAGTATTTT. It yields the protein CASSQDGGNTDTQYF.